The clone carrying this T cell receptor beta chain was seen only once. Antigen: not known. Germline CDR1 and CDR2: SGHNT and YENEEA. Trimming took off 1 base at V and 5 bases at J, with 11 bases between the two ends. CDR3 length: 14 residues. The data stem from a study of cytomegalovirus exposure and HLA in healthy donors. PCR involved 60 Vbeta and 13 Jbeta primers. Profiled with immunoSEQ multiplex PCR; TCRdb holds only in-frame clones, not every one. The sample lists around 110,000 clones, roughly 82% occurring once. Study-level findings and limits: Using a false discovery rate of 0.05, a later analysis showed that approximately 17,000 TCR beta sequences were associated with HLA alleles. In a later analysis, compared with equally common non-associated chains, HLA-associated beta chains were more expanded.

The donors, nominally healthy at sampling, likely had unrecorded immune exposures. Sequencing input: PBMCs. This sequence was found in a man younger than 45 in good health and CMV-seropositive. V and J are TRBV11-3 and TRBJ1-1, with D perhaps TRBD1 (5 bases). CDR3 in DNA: TGTGCCAGCAGCTTAGTATGGAGGGGAACTGAAGCTTTCTTT. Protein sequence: CASSLVWRGTEAFF.